The clone carrying this T cell receptor beta chain has only one observation. Its target is unknown. These data come from a study of PD-1 blockade in classical Hodgkin lymphoma. Germline V CDR1 and CDR2: SGDLS, YYNGEE. Germline trimming cut 2 bases from V and 2 bases from J; bases unmatched to any gene: 6. The CDR3 sequence is 16 residues long. Points from the study as a whole: The causes of the repertoire differences, possibly disease activity or prior therapy, remain undefined. CD4+ TCR diversity climbed significantly by C4D1, unlike CD8+ TCR diversity. When set against healthy donors, newly diagnosed patients were reported to show lower baseline TCR diversity.

Clones were sequenced by immunoSEQ multiplex PCR, and TCRdb holds only the in-frame ones, with some missing. Found here are about 27,000 clones, around 90% of them singletons; the top ten hold roughly 6.8%. Patients all relapsed after autologous stem cell transplantation, and there was variation in brentuximab vedotin exposure. The study isolated CD8+ T cells from thawed PBMCs by magnetic negative selection. Specimen: CD8+ T cells from blood, collected at baseline. This chain links TRBV9 with TRBJ1-2; 10 bases are a match to TRBD1. This sequence was found in a human donor with classical Hodgkin lymphoma. The CDR3 coding sequence is TGTGCCAGCAGCGTCTCACGGGACAGGGGAAACTATGGCTACACCTTC. Protein: CASSVSRDRGNYGYTF.